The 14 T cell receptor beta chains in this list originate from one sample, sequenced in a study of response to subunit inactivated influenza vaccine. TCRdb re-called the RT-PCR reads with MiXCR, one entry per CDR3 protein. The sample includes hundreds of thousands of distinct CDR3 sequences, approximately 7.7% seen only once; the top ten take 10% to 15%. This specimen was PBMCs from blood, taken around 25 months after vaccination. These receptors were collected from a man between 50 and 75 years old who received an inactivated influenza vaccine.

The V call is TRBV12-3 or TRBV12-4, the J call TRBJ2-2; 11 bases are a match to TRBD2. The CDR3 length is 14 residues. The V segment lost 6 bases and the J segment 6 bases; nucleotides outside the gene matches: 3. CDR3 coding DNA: TGTGCCAGCAGAACTAGCGGGGGAGCCGGGGAGCTGTTTTTT. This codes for CASRTSGGAGELFF.

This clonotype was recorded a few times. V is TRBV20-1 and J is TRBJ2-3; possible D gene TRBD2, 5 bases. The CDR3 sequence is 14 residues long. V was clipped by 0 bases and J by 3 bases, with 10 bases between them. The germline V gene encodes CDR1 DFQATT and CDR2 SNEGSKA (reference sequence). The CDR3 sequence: CSARDLRRTDTQYF. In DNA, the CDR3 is TGCAGTGCTAGAGACCTCCGGAGGACAGATACGCAGTATTTT.

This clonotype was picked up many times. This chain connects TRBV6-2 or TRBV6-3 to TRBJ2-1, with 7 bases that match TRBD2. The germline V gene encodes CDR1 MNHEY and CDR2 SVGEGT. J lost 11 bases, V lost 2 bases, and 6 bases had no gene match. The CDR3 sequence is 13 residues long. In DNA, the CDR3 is TGTGCCAGCAGTTACGACGCGGGAGTTCAGCAGTTCTTC. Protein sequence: CASSYDAGVQQFF.

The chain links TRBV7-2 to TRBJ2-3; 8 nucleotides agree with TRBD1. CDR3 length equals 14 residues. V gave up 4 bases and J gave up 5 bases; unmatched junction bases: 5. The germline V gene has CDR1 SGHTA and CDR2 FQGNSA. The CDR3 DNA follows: TGTGCCAGCAGCTCGACAGGGGTGGGAGATACGCAGTATTTT. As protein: CASSSTGVGDTQYF.

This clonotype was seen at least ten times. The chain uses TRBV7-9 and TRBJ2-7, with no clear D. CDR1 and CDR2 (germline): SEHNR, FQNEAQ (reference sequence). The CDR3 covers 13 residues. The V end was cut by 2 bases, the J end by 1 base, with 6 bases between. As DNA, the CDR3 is TGTGCCAGCAGCTTACATCTTTCCTACGAGCAGTACTTC. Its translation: CASSLHLSYEQYF.

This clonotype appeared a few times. The CDR3 loop is CASSPRMDLAKNIQYF. The CDR3 nucleotides are TGTGCCAGCAGCCCCCGCATGGATTTAGCCAAAAACATTCAGTACTTC. This sequence joins TRBV4-2 and TRBJ2-4, with D unclear. Germline V gene data show CDR1 as LGHNA and CDR2 as YNFKEQ. The CDR3 has 16 residues. Trimming removed 4 bases from V and 0 bases from J, with 13 bases in between.

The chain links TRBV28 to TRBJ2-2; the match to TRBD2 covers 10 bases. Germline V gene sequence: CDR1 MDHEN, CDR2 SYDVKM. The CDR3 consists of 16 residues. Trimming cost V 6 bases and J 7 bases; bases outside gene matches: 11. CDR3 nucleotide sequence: TGTGCCAGCAGACCGAGCGGGGGGGCCAATAGCGGGGAGCTGTTTTTT. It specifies CASRPSGGANSGELFF.

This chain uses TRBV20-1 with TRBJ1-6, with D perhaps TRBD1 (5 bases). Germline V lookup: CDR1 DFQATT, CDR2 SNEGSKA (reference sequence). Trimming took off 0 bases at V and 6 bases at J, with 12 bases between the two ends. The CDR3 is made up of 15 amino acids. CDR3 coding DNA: TGCAGTGCTAGAGAACCGGGACGGTTTAATTCACCCCTCCACTTT. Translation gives CSAREPGRFNSPLHF.

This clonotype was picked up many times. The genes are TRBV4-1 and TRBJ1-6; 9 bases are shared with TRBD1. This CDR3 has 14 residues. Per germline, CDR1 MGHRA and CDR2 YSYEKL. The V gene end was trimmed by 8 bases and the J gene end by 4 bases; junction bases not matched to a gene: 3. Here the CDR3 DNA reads TGCGCCAGCTCGGACAGGGGATATAATTCACCCCTCCACTTT. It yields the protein CASSDRGYNSPLHF.

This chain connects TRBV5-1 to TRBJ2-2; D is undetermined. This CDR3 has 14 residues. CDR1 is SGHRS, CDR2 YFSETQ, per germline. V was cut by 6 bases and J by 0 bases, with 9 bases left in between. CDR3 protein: CASKPAPNTGELFF. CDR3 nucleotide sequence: TGCGCCAGCAAACCAGCGCCGAACACCGGGGAGCTGTTTTTT.

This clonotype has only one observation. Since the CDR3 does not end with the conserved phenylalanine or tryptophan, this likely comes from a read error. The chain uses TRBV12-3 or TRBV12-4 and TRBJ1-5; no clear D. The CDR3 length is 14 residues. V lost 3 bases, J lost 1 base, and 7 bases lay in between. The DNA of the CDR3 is TGTGCCAGCAGTTTGACGGTCAGCAATCAGCCCCAGCATTTA. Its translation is CASSLTVSNQPQHL.

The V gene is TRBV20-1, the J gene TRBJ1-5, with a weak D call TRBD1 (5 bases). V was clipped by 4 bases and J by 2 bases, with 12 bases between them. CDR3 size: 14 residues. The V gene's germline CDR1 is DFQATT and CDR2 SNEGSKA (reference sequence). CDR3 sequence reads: CSATWTGRNQPQHF. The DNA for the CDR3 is TGCAGTGCTACCTGGACGGGACGCAATCAGCCCCAGCATTTT.

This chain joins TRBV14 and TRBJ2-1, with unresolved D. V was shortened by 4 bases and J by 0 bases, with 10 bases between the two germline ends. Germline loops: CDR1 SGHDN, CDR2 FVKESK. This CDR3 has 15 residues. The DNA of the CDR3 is TGTGCCAGCAGCCTGAACTTGGGCTCCTACAATGAGCAGTTCTTC. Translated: CASSLNLGSYNEQFF.

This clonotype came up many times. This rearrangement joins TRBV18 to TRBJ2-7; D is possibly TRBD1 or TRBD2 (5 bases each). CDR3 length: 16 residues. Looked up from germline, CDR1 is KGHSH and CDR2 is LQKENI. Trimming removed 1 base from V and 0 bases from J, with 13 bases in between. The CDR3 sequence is CASSPLRDRSSYEQYF. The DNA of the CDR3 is TGTGCCAGCTCACCACTCCGGGACCGGAGCTCCTACGAGCAGTACTTC.